This T cell receptor (beta chain) derives from a study of T cells in Graves' hyperthyroidism and ophthalmopathy. Each 10 ml fresh peripheral blood draw supplied the PBMCs. Study observations and caveats: Ophthalmopathy was distinguished from stable hyperthyroidism by 13 V-J signatures.

This clonotype was seen a handful of times. Antigen specificity is unknown. TCR beta CDR3 sequences were amplified from RNA transcripts. Researchers ran a first-round RT-PCR on the TCR CDR3 using the HTBI primer set. Each CDR3 protein is one row after TCRdb ran MiXCR on the multiplex PCR reads. The sample has 300,000 to 450,000 distinct CDR3 sequences, about 16% seen once. The germline V gene has CDR1 MDHEN and CDR2 SYDVKM. V lost 3 bases to trimming and J lost 0 bases, with 9 bases between them. The CDR3 is 14 amino acids. Sequenced: blood. The receptor's source is a woman in her 30s with Graves' hyperthyroidism. V usage is TRBV28 and J usage is TRBJ2-7, with D uncertain. The chain's CDR3 is CASSFSQFSYEQYF. In nucleotides, the CDR3 is TGTGCCAGCAGTTTTTCCCAATTCTCCTACGAGCAGTACTTC.